By sample share, the clone carrying this T cell receptor beta chain is medium-sized (0.01 to 0.1%). Each CDR3 protein gets one entry after TCRdb re-called the RT-PCR reads with MiXCR. The sample includes roughly 1,400 distinct CDR3 sequences, approximately 35% of them seen just once. V shed 11 bases, J shed 5 bases, and the junction held 5 bases outside the gene matches. CDR3 length: 13 amino acids. The sample comprised memory CD4+ T cells from salivary gland. The source of this sequence is a female donor with primary Sjogren's syndrome. V usage is TRBV12-3 or TRBV12-4 and J usage is TRBJ2-3; 12 bases fit TRBD2. CDR3 coding DNA: TGTGCCCTAGCGGGGGGGCTGGAAGATACGCAGTATTTT. Amino acid sequence: CALAGGLEDTQYF.